The entry below describes one T cell receptor beta chain. This CDR3 comprises 12 residues. Germline CDR1 is MDHEN and CDR2 is SYDVKM. V lost 8 bases to trimming and J lost 5 bases; unmatched junction nucleotides: 4. In the original analysis: Reference gene primers were amplified, and this amplification served to estimate nucleated cell counts. The repertoire was sequenced with immunoSEQ multiplex PCR; TCRdb's copy has only in-frame clones and lacks some. D and trimming come from the DNA, and the V and J calls and clone size come from that table. This sample has about 220,000 clones, with 82% found just once. The sample comes from a study of blood T cell repertoires in COVID-19. Background on the study: COVID-19 samples from acute and convalescent phases originated in the United States, Italy and Spain. From T cells, B-cell-depleted T cells, or PBMCs came the material, which was cDNA or gDNA.

What was sequenced was peripheral blood. The receptor comes from a woman in her 70s with acute or convalescent COVID-19. The chain combines TRBV28 with TRBJ2-5, with TRBD1 matching over 8 bases. In DNA, the CDR3 is TGTGCCAGCGGCAGGGGGCGGGAGACCCAGTACTTC. It yields the protein CASGRGRETQYF. The full variable domain, with the rest looked up from reference TRBV28 and TRBJ2-5, is DVKVTQSSRYLVKRTGEKVFLECVQDMDHENMFWYRQDPGLGLRLIYFSYDVKMKEKGDIPEGYSVSREKKERFSLILESASTNQTSMYLCASGRGRETQYFGPGTRLLVL.